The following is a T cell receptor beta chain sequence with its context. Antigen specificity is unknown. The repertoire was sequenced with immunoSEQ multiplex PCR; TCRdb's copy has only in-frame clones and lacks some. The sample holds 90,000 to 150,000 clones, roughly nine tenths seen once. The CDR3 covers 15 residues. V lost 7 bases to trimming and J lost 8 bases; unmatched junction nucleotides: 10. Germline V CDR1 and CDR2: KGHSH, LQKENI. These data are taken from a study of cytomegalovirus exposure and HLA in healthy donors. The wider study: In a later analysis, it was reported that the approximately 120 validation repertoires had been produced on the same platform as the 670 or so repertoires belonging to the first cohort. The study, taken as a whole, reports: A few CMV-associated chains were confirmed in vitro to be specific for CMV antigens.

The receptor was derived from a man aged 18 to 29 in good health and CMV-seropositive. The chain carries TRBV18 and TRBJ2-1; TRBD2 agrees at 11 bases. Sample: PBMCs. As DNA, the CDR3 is TGTGCCAGCTTCCTAGCGGGGGGCAAAGTCGATGAGCAGTTCTTC. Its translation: CASFLAGGKVDEQFF.